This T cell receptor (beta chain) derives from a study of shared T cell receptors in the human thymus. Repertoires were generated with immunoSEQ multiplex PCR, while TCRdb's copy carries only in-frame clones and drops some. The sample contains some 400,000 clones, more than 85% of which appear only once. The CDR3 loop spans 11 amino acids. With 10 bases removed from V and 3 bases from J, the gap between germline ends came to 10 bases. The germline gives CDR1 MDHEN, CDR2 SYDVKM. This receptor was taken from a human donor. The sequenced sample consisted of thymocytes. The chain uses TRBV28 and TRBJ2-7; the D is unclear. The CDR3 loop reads CATDGVYEQYF. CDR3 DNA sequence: TGTGCCACCGATGGGGTCTACGAGCAGTACTTC.